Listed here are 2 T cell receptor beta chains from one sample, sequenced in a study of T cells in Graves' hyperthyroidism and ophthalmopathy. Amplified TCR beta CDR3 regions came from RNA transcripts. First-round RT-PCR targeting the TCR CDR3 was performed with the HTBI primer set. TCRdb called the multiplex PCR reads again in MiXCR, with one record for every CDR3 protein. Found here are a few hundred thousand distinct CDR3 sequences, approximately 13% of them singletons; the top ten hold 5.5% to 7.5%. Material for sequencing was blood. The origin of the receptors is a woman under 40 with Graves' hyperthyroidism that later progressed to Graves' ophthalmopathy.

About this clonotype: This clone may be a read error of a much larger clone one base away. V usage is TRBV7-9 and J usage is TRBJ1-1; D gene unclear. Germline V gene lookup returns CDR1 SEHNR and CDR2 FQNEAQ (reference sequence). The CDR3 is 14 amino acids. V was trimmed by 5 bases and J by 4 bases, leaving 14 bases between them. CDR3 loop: CASSPTEPSTEAFF. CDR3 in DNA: TGTGCCAGCAGCCCGACGGAGCCAAGCACTGAAGCTTTCTTT.

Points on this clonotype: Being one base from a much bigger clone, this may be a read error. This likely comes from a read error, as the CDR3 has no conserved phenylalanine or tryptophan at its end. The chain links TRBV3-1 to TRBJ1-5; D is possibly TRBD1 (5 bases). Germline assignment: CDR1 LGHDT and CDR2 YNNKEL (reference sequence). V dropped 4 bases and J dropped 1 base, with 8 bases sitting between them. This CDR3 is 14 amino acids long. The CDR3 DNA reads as TGTGCCAGCAGCCGGGACGGCAGCAATCAGCCCCAGCATCTT. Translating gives CASSRDGSNQPQHL.